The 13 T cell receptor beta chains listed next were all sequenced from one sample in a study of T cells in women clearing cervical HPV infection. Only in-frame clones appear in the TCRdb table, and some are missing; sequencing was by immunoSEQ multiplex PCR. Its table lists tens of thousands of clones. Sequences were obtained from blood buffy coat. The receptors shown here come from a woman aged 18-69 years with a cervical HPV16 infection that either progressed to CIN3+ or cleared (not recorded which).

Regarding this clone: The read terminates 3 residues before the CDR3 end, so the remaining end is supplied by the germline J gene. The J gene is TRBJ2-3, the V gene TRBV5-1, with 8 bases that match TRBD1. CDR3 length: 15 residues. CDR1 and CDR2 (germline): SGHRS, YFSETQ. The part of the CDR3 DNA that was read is TGCGCCAGCAGCTTGGGACAGGGGAACGGGCAGCCG. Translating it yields CASSLGQGNGQP. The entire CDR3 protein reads CASSLGQGNGQPQYF.

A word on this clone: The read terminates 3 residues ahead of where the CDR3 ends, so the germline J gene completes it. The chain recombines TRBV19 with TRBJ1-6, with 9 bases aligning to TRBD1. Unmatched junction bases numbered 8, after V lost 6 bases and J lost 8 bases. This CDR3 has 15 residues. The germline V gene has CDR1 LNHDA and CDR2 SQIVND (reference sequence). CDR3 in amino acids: CASSHGTGYDSPLHF. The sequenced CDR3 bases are TGTGCCAGTAGCCACGGGACAGGGTACGATTCACCC.

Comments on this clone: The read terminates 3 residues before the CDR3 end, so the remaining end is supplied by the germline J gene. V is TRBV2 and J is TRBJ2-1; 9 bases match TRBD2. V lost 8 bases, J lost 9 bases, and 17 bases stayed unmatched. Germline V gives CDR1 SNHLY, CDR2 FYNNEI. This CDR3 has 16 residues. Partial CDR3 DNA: TGTGCCAGCCGTCCCCCGGGACTAGCCCCAATCGCTGAG. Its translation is CASRPPGLAPIAE. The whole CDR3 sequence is CASRPPGLAPIAEQFF.

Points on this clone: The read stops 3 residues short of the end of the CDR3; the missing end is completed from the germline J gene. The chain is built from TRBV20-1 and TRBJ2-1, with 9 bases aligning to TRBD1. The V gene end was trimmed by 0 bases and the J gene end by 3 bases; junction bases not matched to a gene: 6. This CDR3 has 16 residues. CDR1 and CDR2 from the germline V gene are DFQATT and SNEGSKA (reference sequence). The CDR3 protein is CSARDQTGGNYNEQFF. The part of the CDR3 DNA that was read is TGCAGTGCTAGAGATCAGACAGGGGGTAACTACAATGAG.

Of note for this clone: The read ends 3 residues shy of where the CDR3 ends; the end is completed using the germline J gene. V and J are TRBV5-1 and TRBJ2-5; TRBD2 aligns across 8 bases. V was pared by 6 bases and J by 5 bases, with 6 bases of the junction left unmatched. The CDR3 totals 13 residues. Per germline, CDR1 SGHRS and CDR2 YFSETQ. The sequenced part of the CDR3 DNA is TGCGCCAGCACACTTCGGGGGGGGGAGACC. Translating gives CASTLRGGET. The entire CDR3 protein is CASTLRGGETQYF.

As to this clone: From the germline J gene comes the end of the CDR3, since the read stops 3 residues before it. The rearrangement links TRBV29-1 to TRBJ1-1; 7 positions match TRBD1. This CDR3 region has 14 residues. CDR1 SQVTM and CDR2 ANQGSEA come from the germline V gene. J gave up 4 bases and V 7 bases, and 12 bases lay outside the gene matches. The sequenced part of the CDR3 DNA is TGCAGCGCCACTGACAGGGCGAGGACCACTGAA. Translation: CSATDRARTTE. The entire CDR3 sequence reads CSATDRARTTEAFF.

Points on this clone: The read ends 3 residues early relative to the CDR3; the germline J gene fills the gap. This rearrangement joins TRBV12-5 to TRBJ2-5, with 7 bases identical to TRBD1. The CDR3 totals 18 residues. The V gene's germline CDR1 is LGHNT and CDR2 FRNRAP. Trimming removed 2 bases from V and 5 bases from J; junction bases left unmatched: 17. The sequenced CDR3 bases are TGTGCTAGTGGTTTGTCCCCTCGGACAGGCCCCCATGAGGAGACC. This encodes CASGLSPRTGPHEET. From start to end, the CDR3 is CASGLSPRTGPHEETQYF.

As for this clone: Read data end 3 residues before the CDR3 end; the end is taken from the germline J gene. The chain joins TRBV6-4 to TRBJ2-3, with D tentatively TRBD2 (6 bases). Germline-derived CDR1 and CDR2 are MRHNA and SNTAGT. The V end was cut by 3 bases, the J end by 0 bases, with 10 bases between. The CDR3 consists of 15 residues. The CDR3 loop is CASSDEAGSTDTQYF. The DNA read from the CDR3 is TGTGCCAGCAGTGATGAGGCGGGAAGCACAGATACG.

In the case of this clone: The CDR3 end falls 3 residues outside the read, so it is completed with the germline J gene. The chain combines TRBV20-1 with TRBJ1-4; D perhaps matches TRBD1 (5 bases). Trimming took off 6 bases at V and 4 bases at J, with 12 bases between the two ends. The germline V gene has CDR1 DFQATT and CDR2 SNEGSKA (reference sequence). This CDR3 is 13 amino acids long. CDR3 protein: CSAAGGVNEKLFF. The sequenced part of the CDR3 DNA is TGCAGTGCGGCGGGGGGTGTTAATGAAAAA.

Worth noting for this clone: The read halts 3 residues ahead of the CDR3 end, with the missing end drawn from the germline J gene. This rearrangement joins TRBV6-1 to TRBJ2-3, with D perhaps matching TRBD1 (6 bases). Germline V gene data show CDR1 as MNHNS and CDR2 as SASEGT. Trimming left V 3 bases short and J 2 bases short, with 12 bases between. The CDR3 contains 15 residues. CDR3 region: CASSEYTGHTDTQYF. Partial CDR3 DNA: TGTGCCAGCAGTGAGTATACAGGGCACACAGATACG.

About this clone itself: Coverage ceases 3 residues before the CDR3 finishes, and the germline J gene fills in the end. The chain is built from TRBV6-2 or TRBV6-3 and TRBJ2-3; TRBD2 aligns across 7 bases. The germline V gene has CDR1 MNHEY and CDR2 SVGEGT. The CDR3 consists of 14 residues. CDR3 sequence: CASSYLREWETQYF. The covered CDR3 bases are TGTGCCAGCAGTTATTTGCGGGAGTGGGAGACG.

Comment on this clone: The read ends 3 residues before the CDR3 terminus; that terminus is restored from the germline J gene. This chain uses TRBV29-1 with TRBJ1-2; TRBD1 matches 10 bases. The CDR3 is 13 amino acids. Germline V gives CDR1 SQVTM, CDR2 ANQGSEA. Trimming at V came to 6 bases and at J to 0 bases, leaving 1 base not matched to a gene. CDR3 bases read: TGCAGCGTCGGACAGGGGGCTAACTATGGC. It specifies CSVGQGANYG. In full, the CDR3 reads CSVGQGANYGYTF. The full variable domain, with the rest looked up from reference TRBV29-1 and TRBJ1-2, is SAVISQKPSRDICQRGTSLTIQCQVDSQVTMMFWYRQQPGQSLTLIATANQGSEATYESGFVIDKFPISRPNLTFSTLTVSNMSPEDSSIYLCSVGQGANYGYTFGSGTRLTVV.

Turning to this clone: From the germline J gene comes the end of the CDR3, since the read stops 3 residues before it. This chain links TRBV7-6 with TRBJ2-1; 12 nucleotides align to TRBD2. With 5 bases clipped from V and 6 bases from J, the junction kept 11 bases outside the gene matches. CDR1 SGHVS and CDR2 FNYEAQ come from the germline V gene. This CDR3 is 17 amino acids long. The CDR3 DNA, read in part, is TGTGCCAGCAGCCGTAGACTAGCGGGAGTAAAGGGCAATGAG. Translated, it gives CASSRRLAGVKGNE. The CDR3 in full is CASSRRLAGVKGNEQFF.